This T cell receptor beta chain was recorded in a study of cytomegalovirus exposure and HLA in healthy donors (dated by TCRdb to the late 2010s). For the wider study: According to a later analysis, one platform produced both the approximately 110 validation repertoires and the 720 or so repertoires of the first cohort. To predict cytomegalovirus infection status, the study combined high-throughput TCR immunosequencing, statistical association of individual TCRs with disease status, and machine learning. The study aimed to test whether signatures of past pathogen exposure could be identified by cataloging public T cell receptors. Along with the approximately 650-subject first cohort, a separate validation cohort of approximately 110 different subjects was used. Results the study describes overall, beyond this receptor: It was suggested by the authors that the approach could potentially be generalized to other disease states and immunological phenotypes. The classifier was reported to diagnose cytomegalovirus status with high specificity and sensitivity in both the original cohort and the validation cohort. Of the cluster scores, approximately 95% were above 0 in a later analysis, which found that TCRs clustered in the first cohort also tended to co-occur in the 95 to 150 validation repertoires. A later analysis lacked HLA typing for the validation cohort, so it scored co-occurrence in that cohort across all 110 or so repertoires. While some public TCRs were present in many individuals, most TCR sequences turned up only very rarely across donors. A total of 150 to 200 TCR beta chains were listed by the study as associated with cytomegalovirus. In vitro tests confirmed that a few of the cytomegalovirus-associated TCR beta chains recognize cytomegalovirus antigens.

Notes on this clone: Its binding antigen is unknown. There are no base qualities to consult, and no much larger clone falls within one base.

The library was produced with the immunoSEQ multiplex PCR assay. As for how the authors treated the data: A statistical classification framework was developed to diagnose cytomegalovirus status using the catalog of TCR beta chain sequences. TCRdb holds this immuneACCESS table with in-frame rearrangements only. Some clones are missing; in checked studies, unresolved V genes explain under half, and the rest has no known cause. For V, J and clone size, that table is used; D and trimming come from the DNA. The table for this sample lists under 200,000 clones; around 96% of them were counted only once. Roughly 0.83% of the sample belongs to the ten largest clones. Separate from the roughly 650-subject first cohort, the validation cohort of more than 90 subjects was the group to which the donors belonged. V has 2 bases trimmed and J has 2 bases trimmed; junction bases matching no gene number 8. CDR1 and CDR2 are drawn from the germline V gene: SGHTA, FQGTGA. The cysteine opens and the phenylalanine closes a CDR3 of 17 amino acids. The CDR3 DNA has 51 bases and is translated from base 1.

The V and J segments used are TRBV7-3 and TRBJ2-3, with 9 junctional bases fitting TRBD1. The sample consisted of PBMCs. This sequence was found in a woman aged 18-29 years in good health and CMV-seronegative. CDR3 protein: CASSLSGYRGLTDTQYF. At the DNA level, the sequence is TGTGCCAGCAGCTTATCCGGGTACAGGGGGCTCACAGATACGCAGTATTTT.